This paragraph covers one T cell receptor (beta chain) sequence. PCR involved 60 Vbeta and 13 Jbeta primers. This table comes from immunoSEQ multiplex PCR, and its TCRdb copy is limited to in-frame clones, with some not included. Of roughly 92,000 clones listed, approximately 80% are singletons. The data originate from a study of cytomegalovirus exposure and HLA in healthy donors. Looked up from germline, CDR1 is MNHEY and CDR2 is SMNVEV (reference sequence). Trimming left V 5 bases short and J 1 base short, with 8 bases between. The CDR3 runs 13 residues. The sequence came from a man aged 45-65 years in good health and CMV-seropositive. The material sequenced was PBMCs. V is TRBV27 and J is TRBJ1-1; D gene ambiguous. CDR3 sequence reads: CASSQRGNTEAFF. CDR3 nucleotide sequence: TGTGCCAGCAGTCAACGGGGGAACACTGAAGCTTTCTTT.